This T cell receptor beta chain was retrieved from a study of T cells after yellow fever vaccination. TCRdb re-called the 5' RACE reads with MiXCR, one entry per CDR3 protein. The table shows hundreds of thousands of distinct CDR3 sequences, with approximately 15% occurring only once. This sample comprised PBMCs, obtained on the day of the yellow fever booster vaccination. This receptor was obtained from a man between 25 and 39 years old who received the YFV17D yellow fever vaccine.

The CDR3 bases are TGCGCCAGCAGCTTGGCCCGTCTTCAAGAGACCCAGTACTTC. Translating gives CASSLARLQETQYF. This chain uses TRBV5-1 with TRBJ2-5; D gene uncertain. V gave up 0 bases and J gave up 2 bases, with 8 bases separating them. The CDR3 extends over 14 amino acids. Germline CDR1 is SGHRS and CDR2 is YFSETQ.